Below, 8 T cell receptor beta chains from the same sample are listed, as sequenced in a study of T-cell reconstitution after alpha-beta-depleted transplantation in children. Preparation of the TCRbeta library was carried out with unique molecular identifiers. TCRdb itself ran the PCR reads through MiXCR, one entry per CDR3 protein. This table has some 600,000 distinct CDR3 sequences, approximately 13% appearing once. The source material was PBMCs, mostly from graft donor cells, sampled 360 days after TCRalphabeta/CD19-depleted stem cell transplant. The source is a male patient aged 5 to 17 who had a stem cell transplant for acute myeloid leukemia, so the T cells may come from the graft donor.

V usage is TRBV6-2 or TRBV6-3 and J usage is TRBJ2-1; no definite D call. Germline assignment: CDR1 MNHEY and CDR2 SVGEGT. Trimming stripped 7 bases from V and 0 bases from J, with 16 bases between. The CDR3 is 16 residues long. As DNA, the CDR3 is TGTGCCAGCAAGAGAACCCCTAAGAGCTCCTACAATGAGCAGTTCTTC. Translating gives CASKRTPKSSYNEQFF.

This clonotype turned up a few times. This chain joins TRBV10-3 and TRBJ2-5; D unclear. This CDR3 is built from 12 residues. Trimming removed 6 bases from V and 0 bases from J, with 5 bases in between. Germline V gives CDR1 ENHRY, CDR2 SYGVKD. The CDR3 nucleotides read TGTGCCATCAGGAAGAACCAAGAGACCCAGTACTTC. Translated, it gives CAIRKNQETQYF.

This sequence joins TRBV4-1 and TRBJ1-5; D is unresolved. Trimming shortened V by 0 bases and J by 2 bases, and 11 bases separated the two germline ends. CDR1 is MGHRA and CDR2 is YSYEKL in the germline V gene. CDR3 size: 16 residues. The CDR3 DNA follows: TGCGCCAGCAGCCAAGATTTTGGAAGAGGCAATCAGCCCCAGCATTTT. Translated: CASSQDFGRGNQPQHF.

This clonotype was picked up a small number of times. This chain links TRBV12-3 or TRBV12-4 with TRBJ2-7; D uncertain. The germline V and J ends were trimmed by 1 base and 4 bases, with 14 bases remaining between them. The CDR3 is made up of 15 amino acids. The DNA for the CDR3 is TGTGCCAGCAGTTTAGACCCCTCCAAGAGGTACGAGCAGTACTTC. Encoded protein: CASSLDPSKRYEQYF.

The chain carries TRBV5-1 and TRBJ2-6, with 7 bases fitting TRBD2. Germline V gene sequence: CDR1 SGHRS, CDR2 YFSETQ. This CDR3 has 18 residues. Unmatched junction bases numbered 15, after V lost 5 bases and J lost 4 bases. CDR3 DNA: TGCGCCAGCAGTCCCGGAATGGGCCGGGAGGCCGGGGCCAACGTCCTGACTTTC. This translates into CASSPGMGREAGANVLTF. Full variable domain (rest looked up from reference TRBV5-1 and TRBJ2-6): KAGVTQTPRYLIKTRGQQVTLSCSPISGHRSVSWYQQTPGQGLQFLFEYFSETQRNKGNFPGRFSGRQFSNSRSEMNVSTLELGDSALYLCASSPGMGREAGANVLTFGAGSRLTVL.

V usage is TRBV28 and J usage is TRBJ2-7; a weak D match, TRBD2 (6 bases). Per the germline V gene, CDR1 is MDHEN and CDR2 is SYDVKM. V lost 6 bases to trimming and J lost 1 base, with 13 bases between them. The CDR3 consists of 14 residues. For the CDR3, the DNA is TGTGCCAGCAGGCAGGAGGGAGCGTCCTACGAGCAGTACTTC. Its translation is CASRQEGASYEQYF.

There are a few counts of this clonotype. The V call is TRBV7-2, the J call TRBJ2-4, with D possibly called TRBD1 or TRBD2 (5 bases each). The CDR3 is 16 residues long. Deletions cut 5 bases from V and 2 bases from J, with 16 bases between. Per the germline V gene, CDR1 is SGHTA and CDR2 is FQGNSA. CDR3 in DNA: TGTGCCAGCAGCCCCGTCACCAGGGACCCCAAAAACATTCAGTACTTC. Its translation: CASSPVTRDPKNIQYF. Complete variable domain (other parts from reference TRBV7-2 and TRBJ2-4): GAGVSQSPSNKVTEKGKDVELRCDPISGHTALYWYRQSLGQGLEFLIYFQGNSAPDKSGLPSDRFSAERTGGSVSTLTIQRTQQEDSAVYLCASSPVTRDPKNIQYFGAGTRLSVL.

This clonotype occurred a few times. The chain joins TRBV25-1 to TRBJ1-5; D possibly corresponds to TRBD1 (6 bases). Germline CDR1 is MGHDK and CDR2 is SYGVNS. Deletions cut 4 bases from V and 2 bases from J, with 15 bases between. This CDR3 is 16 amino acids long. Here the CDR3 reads CASSGAGGRGNQPQHF. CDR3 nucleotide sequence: TGTGCCAGCAGTGGGGCGGGGGGGCGCGGCAATCAGCCCCAGCATTTT. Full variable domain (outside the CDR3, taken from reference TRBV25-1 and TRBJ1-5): EADIYQTPRYLVIGTGKKITLECSQTMGHDKMYWYQQDPGMELHLIHYSYGVNSTEKGDLSSESTVSRIRTEHFPLTLESARPSHTSQYLCASSGAGGRGNQPQHFGDGTRLSIL.